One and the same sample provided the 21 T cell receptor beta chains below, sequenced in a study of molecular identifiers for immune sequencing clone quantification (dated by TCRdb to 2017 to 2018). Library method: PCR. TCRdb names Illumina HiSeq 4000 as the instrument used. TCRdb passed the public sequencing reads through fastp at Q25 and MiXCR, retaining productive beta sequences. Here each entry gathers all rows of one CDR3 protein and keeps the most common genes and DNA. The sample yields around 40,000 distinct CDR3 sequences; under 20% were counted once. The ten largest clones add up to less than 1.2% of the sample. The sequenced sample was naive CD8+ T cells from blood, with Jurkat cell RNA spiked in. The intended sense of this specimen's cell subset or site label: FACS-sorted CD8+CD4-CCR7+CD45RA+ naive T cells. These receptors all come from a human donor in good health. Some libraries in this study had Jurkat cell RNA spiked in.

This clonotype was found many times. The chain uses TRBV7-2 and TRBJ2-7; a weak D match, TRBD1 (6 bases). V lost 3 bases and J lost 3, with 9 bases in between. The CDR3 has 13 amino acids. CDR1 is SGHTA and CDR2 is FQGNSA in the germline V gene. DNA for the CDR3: TGTGCCAGCAGCTTCACAGGGAGCTACGAGCAGTACTTC. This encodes CASSFTGSYEQYF.

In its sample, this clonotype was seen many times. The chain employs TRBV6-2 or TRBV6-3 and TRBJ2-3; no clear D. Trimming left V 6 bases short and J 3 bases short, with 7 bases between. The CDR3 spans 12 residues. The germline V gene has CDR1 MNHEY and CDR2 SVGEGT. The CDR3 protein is CASSSTTDTQYF. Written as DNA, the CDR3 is TGTGCCAGCAGCTCAACGACAGATACGCAGTATTTT.

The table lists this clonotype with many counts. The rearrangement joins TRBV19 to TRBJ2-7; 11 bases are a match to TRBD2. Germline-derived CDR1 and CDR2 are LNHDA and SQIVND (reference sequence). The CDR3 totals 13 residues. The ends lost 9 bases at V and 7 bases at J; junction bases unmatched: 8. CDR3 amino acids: CASSLAGEDEQYF. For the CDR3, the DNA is TGTGCCAGCTCACTAGCGGGAGAAGATGAGCAGTACTTC.

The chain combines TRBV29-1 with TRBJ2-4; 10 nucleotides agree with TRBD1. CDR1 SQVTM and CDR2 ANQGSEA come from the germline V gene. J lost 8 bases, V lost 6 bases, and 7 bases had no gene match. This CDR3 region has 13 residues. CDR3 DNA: TGCAGCGTCCTGGGGACAGGGGAAGACATTCAGTACTTC. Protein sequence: CSVLGTGEDIQYF.

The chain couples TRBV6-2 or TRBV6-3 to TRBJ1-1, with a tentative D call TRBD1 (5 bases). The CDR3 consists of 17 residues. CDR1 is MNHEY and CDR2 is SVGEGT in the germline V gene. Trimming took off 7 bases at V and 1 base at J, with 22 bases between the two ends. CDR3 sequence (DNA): TGTGCCAGCACCACCGCGAGGGGAGGTGCAGCGAACACTGAAGCTTTCTTT. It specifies CASTTARGGAANTEAFF.

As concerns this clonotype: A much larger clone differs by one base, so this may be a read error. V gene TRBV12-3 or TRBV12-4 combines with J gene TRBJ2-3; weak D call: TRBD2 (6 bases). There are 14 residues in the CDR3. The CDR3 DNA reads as TGTGCCAGCAGTCCGGGGGTGGGCACAGATACGCAGTGTTTT. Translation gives CASSPGVGTDTQCF.

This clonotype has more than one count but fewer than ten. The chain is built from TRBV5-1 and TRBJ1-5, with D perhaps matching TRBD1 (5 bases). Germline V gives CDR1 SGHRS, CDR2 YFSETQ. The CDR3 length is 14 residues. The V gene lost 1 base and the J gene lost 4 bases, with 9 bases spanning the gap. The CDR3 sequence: CASSLTGENQPQHF. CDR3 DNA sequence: TGCGCCAGCAGCTTGACGGGGGAAAATCAGCCCCAGCATTTT.

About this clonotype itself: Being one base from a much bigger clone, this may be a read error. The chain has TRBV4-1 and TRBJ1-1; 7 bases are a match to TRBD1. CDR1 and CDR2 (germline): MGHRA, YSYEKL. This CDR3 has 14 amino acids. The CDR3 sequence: CASSPGQVNTEALF. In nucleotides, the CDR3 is TGCGCCAGCAGCCCAGGACAGGTGAACACTGAAGCTCTCTTT.

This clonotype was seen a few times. CDR3 sequence reads: CASSQEDGPASYEQYF. The CDR3 bases are TGTGCCAGCAGCCAAGAGGATGGTCCGGCCTCCTACGAGCAGTACTTC. V gene TRBV4-2 combines with J gene TRBJ2-7; unclear D gene. CDR3 size: 16 residues. V shed 0 bases and J shed 0 bases, with 12 bases lying between them. From germline, CDR1 is LGHNA and CDR2 YNFKEQ.

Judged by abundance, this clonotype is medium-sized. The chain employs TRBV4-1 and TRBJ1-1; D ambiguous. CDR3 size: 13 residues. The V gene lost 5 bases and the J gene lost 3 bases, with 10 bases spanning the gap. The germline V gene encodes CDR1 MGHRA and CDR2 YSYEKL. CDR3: CASSFRPDTEAFF. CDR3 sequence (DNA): TGCGCCAGCAGCTTTCGACCCGACACTGAAGCTTTCTTT.

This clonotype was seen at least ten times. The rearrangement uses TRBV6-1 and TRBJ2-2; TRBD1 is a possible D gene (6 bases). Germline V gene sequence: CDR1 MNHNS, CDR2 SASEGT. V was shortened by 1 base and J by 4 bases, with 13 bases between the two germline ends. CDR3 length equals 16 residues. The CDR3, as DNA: TGTGCCAGCAGTGAAGGTCAAGGCAGGGGCACCGGGGAGCTGTTTTTT. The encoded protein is CASSEGQGRGTGELFF.

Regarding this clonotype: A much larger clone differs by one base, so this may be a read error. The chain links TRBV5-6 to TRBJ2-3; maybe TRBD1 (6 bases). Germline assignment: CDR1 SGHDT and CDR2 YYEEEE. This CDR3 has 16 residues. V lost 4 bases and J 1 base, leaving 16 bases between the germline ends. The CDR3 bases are TGTGCCAGCAGCATCGCCCACGCAGGGGGCACAGATACGCAGTATTTT. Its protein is CASSIAHAGGTDTQYF.

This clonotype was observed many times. The CDR3 nucleotides are TGTGCCATCATCAGACAGGGGTTCCCAGATACGCAGTATTTT. Translated: CAIIRQGFPDTQYF. V is TRBV12-3 or TRBV12-4 and J is TRBJ2-3, with 8 bases aligning to TRBD1. The CDR3 is made up of 14 amino acids. The ends lost 10 bases at V and 4 bases at J; junction bases unmatched: 10.

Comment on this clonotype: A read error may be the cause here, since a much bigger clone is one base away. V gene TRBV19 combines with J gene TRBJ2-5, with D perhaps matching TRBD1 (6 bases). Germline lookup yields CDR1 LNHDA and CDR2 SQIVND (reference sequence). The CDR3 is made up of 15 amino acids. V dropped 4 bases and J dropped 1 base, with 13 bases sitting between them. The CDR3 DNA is TGTGCCAGTAGTAAGGGGGAGATGTGCCAAGAGACCCAGTACTTC. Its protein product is CASSKGEMCQETQYF.

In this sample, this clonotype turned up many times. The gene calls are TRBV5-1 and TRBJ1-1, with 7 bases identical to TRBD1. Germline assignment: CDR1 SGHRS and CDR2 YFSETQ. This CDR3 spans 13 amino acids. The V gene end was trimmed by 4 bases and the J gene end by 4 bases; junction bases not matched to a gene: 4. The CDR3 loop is CASSQGEGTEAFF. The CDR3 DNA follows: TGCGCCAGCAGCCAGGGGGAGGGCACTGAAGCTTTCTTT. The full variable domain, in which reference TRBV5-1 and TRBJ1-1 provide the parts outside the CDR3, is KAGVTQTPRYLIKTRGQQVTLSCSPISGHRSVSWYQQTPGQGLQFLFEYFSETQRNKGNFPGRFSGRQFSNSRSEMNVSTLELGDSALYLCASSQGEGTEAFFGQGTRLTVV.

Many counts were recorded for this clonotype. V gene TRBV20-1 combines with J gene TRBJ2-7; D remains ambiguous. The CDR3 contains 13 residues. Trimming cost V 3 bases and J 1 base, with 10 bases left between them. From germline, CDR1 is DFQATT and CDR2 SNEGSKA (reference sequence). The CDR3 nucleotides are TGCAGTGCTAGGGAAGAACTGTCCTACGAGCAGTACTTC. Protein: CSAREELSYEQYF.

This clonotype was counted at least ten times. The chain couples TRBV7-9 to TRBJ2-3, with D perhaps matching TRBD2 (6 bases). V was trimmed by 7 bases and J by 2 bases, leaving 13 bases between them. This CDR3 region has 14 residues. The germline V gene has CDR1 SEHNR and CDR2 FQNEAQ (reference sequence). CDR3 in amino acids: CASTFSSVTDTQYF. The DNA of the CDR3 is TGTGCCAGCACCTTCTCTAGCGTCACAGATACGCAGTATTTT.

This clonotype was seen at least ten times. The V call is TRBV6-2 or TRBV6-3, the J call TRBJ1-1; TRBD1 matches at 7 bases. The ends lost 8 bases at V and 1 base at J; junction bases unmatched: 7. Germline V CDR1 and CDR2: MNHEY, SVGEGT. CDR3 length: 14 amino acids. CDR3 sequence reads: CASYSGTENTEAFF. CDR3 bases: TGTGCCAGCTACTCCGGGACAGAGAACACTGAAGCTTTCTTT.

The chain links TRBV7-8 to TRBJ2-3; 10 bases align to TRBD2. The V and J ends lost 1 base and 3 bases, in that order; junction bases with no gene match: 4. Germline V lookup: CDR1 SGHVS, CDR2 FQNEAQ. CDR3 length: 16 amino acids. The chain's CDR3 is CASSLVSSGGTDTQYF. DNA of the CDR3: TGTGCCAGCAGCTTAGTTTCTAGCGGGGGAACAGATACGCAGTATTTT.

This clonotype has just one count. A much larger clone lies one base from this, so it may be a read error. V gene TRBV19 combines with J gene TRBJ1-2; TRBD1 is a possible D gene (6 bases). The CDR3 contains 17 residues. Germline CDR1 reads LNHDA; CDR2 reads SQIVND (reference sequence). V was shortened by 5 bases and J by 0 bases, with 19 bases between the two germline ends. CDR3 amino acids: CASSPGAGVRANYGYTF. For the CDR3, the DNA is TGTGCCAGTAGTCCGGGGGCAGGGGTTCGAGCTAACTATGGCTACACCTTC.

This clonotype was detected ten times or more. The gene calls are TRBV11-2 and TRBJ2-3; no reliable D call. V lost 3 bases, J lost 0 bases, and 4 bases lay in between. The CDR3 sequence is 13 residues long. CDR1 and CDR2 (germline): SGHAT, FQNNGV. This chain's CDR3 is CASSFHSTDTQYF. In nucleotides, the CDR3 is TGTGCCAGCAGCTTTCACAGCACAGATACGCAGTATTTT.